This record looks at one TCR beta chain sequence and its context. This sample is drawn from a study of cytomegalovirus exposure and HLA in healthy donors. V was pared by 1 base and J by 5 bases, with 17 bases between. CDR3 length: 16 residues. The germline V gene has CDR1 LNHNV and CDR2 YYDKDF (reference sequence). Vbeta (60) and Jbeta (13) primers were used in the PCR. Data came from immunoSEQ multiplex PCR; TCRdb stores just in-frame clones and leaves some out. In the table there are about 210,000 clones, 82% of which are singletons. V gene TRBV15 combines with J gene TRBJ1-1; the D gene is possibly TRBD1 (5 bases). This clonotype originated in a man aged 40-50 years in good health and CMV-seropositive. Sequences were obtained from PBMCs. CDR3 residues: CATSRGGGGARTEAFF. CDR3 nucleotides: TGTGCCACCAGCAGAGGCGGAGGAGGGGCGCGGACTGAAGCTTTCTTT.